This T cell receptor (beta chain) was found in a study of T cell responses to AZD1222 COVID-19 vaccine. For the study at large: Second-dose groups at about 4 or about 12 weeks were pooled. Study results and limitations: Only a handful of people who got AZD1222 tested seropositive at baseline.

Only in-frame clones appear in the TCRdb table, and some are missing; sequencing was by immunoSEQ multiplex PCR. The sample records about 110,000 clones, around 90% being singletons. In germline, CDR1 is LNHDA, CDR2 SQIVND (reference sequence). This CDR3 is 15 amino acids long. Trimming took 5 bases from V and 7 from J, leaving 18 bases between them. As concerns this clone: Its cognate antigen is unknown.

The sequence was obtained from an adult in good health. The sample here was peripheral blood, taken on day 0 of AZD1222 vaccination. J is TRBJ2-1 and V is TRBV19, with a weak D call TRBD2 (6 bases). This CDR3 is CASSLGKTRSNEQFF. The CDR3 bases are TGTGCCAGTAGTTTGGGGAAGACTAGAAGTAATGAGCAGTTCTTC.